The subject of this entry is one T cell receptor beta chain. The antigen is undetermined. In the PCR, 60 Vbeta and 13 Jbeta primers were used. Data came from immunoSEQ multiplex PCR; TCRdb stores just in-frame clones and leaves some out. The sample carries about 110,000 clones, 70% to 80% recorded once. These data originate in a study of cytomegalovirus exposure and HLA in healthy donors. CDR3 length equals 14 residues. The V gene's germline CDR1 is SNHLY and CDR2 FYNNEI. With 8 bases clipped from V and 1 base from J, the junction kept 2 bases outside the gene matches. Study results and limitations: Roughly uniform depth of sequencing across donors was assumed in presence/absence analyses. Another analysis was done later, and it associated 17,000 or so TCR beta sequences with HLA alleles at 0.05 false discovery rate.

Input material: PBMCs. The gene calls are TRBV2 and TRBJ1-5; 10 nucleotides line up with TRBD1. The clonotype originates from a man in his 60s in good health and CMV-seronegative. CDR3 sequence: CASRQGASNQPQHF. CDR3 bases: TGTGCCAGCCGACAGGGGGCGAGCAATCAGCCCCAGCATTTT.